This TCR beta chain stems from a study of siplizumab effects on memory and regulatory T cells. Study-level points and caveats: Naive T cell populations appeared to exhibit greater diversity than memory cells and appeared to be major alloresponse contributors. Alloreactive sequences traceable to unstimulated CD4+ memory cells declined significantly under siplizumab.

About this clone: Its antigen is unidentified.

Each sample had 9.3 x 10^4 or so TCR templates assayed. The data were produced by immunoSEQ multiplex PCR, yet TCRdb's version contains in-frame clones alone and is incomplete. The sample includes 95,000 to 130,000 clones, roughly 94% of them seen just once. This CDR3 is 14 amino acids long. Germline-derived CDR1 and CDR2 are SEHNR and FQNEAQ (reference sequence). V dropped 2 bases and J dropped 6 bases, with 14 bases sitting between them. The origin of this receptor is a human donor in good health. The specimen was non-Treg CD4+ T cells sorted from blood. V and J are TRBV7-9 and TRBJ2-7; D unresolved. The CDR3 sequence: CASSLHGPPGEQYF. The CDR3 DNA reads TGTGCCAGCAGCTTACACGGCCCCCCGGGCGAGCAGTACTTC.